This T cell receptor beta chain came from a study of technical replicates of blood from a handful of donors. Assay: immunoSEQ multiplex PCR; the TCRdb copy retains only in-frame clones and omits some. The sample records 40,000 to 60,000 clones, about 90% being singletons. Germline CDR1 is SNHLY and CDR2 is FYNNEI. V shed 6 bases and J shed 5 bases, with 7 bases lying between them. There are 11 residues in the CDR3. What was sequenced was PBMCs. This rearrangement joins TRBV2 to TRBJ2-5, with D perhaps TRBD2 (5 bases). This TCR was sampled from a human donor in good health. Some clones in this sample may be carry-over from other donors' samples. The CDR3 DNA sequence: TGTGCCAGCAGGGAGGTGGAGACCCAGTACTTC. The encoded protein is CASREVETQYF.